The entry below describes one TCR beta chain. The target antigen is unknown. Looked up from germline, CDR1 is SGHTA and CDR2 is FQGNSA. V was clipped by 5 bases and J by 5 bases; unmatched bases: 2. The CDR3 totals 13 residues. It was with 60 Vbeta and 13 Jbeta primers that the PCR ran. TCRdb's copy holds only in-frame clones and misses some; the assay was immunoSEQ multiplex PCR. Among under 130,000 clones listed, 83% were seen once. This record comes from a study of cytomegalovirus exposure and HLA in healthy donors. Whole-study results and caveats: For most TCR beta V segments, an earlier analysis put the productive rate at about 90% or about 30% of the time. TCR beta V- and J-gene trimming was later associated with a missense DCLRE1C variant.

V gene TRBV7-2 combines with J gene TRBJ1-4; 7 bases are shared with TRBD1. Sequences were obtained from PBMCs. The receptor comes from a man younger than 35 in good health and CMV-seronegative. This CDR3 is CASSRGQNEKLFF. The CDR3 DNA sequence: TGTGCCAGCAGCAGGGGACAGAATGAAAAACTGTTTTTT. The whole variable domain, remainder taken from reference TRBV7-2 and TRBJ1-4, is GAGVSQSPSNKVTEKGKDVELRCDPISGHTALYWYRQSLGQGLEFLIYFQGNSAPDKSGLPSDRFSAERTGGSVSTLTIQRTQQEDSAVYLCASSRGQNEKLFFGSGTQLSVL.